This T cell receptor beta chain derives from a study of OX40 agonist ivuxolimab in advanced cancers. The wider study: Every 2 weeks, patients got intravenous ivuxolimab at one of six dose levels (0.01-10 mg/kg). Three partial responders included one hepatocellular carcinoma patient and two cutaneous melanoma patients. Study outcomes and limitations: In a subset of nonresponders, normalized T-cell clonal expansion was also low.

Drawing of blood for sampling happened at baseline, at cycle 4 day 1, and at cycle 7 day 1. This clone was seen a single time. The target antigen is unknown. Some clones are missing from TCRdb's copy, which holds only in-frame ones; the method was immunoSEQ multiplex PCR. The sample holds about 68,000 clones; roughly 84% are singletons and the top ten take 1.5% to 2%. Germline V CDR1 and CDR2: SGHTS, YDEGEE. This CDR3 comprises 12 residues. V was pared by 1 base and J by 4 bases, with 4 bases between. The sequence came from an adult with an advanced solid tumor such as melanoma, head and neck, liver or kidney cancer. This chain connects TRBV5-8 to TRBJ2-3; no clear D gene. The sample consisted of CD4+ or CD8+ T cells sorted from blood, taken in a trial of the OX40 agonist ivuxolimab. CDR3 coding DNA: TGTGCCAGCAGCTTGATGCCAGATACGCAGTATTTT. Translation: CASSLMPDTQYF.